This TCR beta chain was profiled in a study of STAT3 mutations in large granular lymphocyte leukemia. Study-level background: Roughly half of the longitudinally sequenced T-LGLL patients carried detectable canonical activating STAT3 mutations. General observations from the study: Treatment regimens differed across patients between samplings. Every T-LGLL patient had at least one immunodominant TCRbeta clonotype. Samples missed the first appearance of the clone.

Sequencing used immunoSEQ multiplex PCR; TCRdb keeps in-frame clones, though not all of them. In the table there are about 42,000 clones, about 81% of which are singletons. With regard to this clone: Its antigen is not known.

What was sequenced was PBMCs. This receptor was identified in a human donor with T large granular lymphocyte leukemia. Some clones in this sample may be carry-over from other donors' samples.

CDR3 residues: CASSSGPTNIMNTGELFF. In nucleotides, the CDR3 is TGTGCCAGCAGTTCGGGTCCTACAAATATAATGAACACCGGGGAGCTGTTTTTT. V is TRBV28 and J is TRBJ2-2, with no clear D. This CDR3 is 18 amino acids long. CDR1 and CDR2 (germline): MDHEN, SYDVKM. V lost 4 bases, J lost 1 base, and 19 bases lay in between.